A single sample gave rise to the 2 T cell receptor beta chains below, sequenced in a study of T cells expressing NK-cell markers. After re-calling the 5' RACE reads, TCRdb lists one entry per CDR3 protein, DNA absent. Its table lists a few hundred thousand distinct CDR3 sequences. Sequenced: blood T cells: a sorted CD56 or NKG2C T cell subset, CD4+ or CD8+ T cells, or bulk PBMC T cells (not recorded which). The origin of the receptors is a man aged 18 to 69 in good health.

V is TRBV29-1 and J is TRBJ1-2; TCRdb's assignment of TRBD1 cannot be checked, as there is no DNA. This CDR3 has 11 residues. Germline CDR1 reads SQVTM; CDR2 reads ANQGSEA. The CDR3: CSVRRGEGYTF.

V and J are TRBV9 and TRBJ2-5; TCRdb's D call of TRBD1 is untestable without DNA. Germline V gene data show CDR1 as SGDLS and CDR2 as YYNGEE. CDR3 length equals 17 residues. CDR3: CASSVSLLATPQETQYF.